The following is a T cell receptor (beta chain) sequence with its context. Its antigen is undetermined. These data are taken from a study of cytomegalovirus exposure and HLA in healthy donors. The study, taken as a whole, reports: Many donors shared some public TCRs, even though most TCR sequences were rare. The authors later found most CMV-associated TCR beta chains appeared HLA-restricted. Within an earlier analysis, most TCR beta V segments proved productive either about 90% or about 30% of the time. Accurate prediction of HLA-A and HLA-B alleles (for most subjects) was reportedly achieved from TCR beta sequences.

Primers: 60 Vbeta forward and 13 Jbeta reverse. Here immunoSEQ multiplex PCR was the method, and the copy in TCRdb shows in-frame clones only, minus some. This table has about 150,000 clones, approximately 81% appearing once. The receptor comes from a woman aged 18-29 years in good health and CMV-seronegative. Sequences were obtained from PBMCs.

CDR3 region: CASSEYKLAGGTIQETQYF. In nucleotides, the CDR3 is TGTGCCAGCAGTGAATATAAGCTAGCGGGGGGCACCATCCAAGAGACCCAGTACTTC. The V gene is TRBV2, the J gene TRBJ2-5; the match to TRBD2 covers 11 bases. CDR1 and CDR2 from the germline V gene are SNHLY and FYNNEI. The CDR3 consists of 19 residues. The V segment lost 2 bases and the J segment 1 base; nucleotides outside the gene matches: 12.